By its share, the clone carrying this TCR beta chain is medium-sized. Its target is not known. From blood, about 220-500 ng of genomic DNA served as TRB template. The sample originates from a study of T and B cells in COVID-19 patients. About the study: Active-infection patients were older, median roughly 73 years, than recovered patients, median around 34 years. Critical illness requiring mechanical ventilation or extracorporeal membrane oxygenation affected about 55% of the roughly 20 active-infection patients. Study-wide points: Clonality of TRB repertoires was high in active COVID-19; recovery brought above-healthy diversity and richness. Patients with COVID-19 reportedly showed strongly skewed T cell receptor beta variable and joining gene usage.

Germline CDR1 LNHDA, CDR2 SQIVND (reference sequence). The CDR3 consists of 13 residues. V was shortened by 2 bases and J by 13 bases, with 14 bases between the two germline ends. Multiplex PCR with BIOMED2 TRB-A/B primer pools amplified TRB rearrangements. TCRdb re-called the multiplex PCR reads with MiXCR, one entry per CDR3 protein. Of 3,500 or so distinct CDR3 sequences listed, about 30% are singletons. This TCR was sampled from a human donor with active COVID-19. The donor label of this sample is uncertain. The chain couples TRBV19 to TRBJ1-4; D unclear. Sequencing was done on a sample of blood. The CDR3 sequence is CASSITPGPVLFF. CDR3 coding DNA: TGTGCCAGTAGTATAACTCCCGGCCCTGTACTGTTTTTT.